This T cell receptor (beta chain) came from a study of blood T cell repertoires in COVID-19. Study context: Sites across the United States, Italy and Spain contributed samples from acute and convalescent COVID-19. In each case, the material was cDNA or gDNA derived from T cells, B-cell-depleted T cells, or PBMCs.

Authors' data handling: Amplification from reference gene primers served as the basis for estimated nucleated cell counts. Profiling relied on immunoSEQ multiplex PCR, and the TCRdb table lists in-frame clones only, not all of them. V and J calls and clone size are copied from that table; D and trimming were computed from the DNA. Among fewer than 150,000 clones listed, around 80% were seen once. The length of the CDR3 is 15 residues. Germline loops: CDR1 ENHRY, CDR2 SYGVKD. The J segment lost 1 base and the V segment lost 2 bases, leaving 2 bases of the junction unmatched. As concerns this clone: Other DNA sequences in this specimen translate into the identical CDR3.

V gene TRBV10-3 combines with J gene TRBJ1-5, with 7 bases identical to TRBD1. Material: peripheral blood. This TCR came from a human donor in a cohort sampled during active COVID-19. CDR3 in amino acids: CAISEGQESNQPQHF. The CDR3 DNA reads as TGTGCCATCAGTGAGGGACAGGAGAGCAATCAGCCCCAGCATTTT.